Below, 29 T cell receptor beta chains from the same sample are listed, as sequenced in a study of shared clonotypes between healthy human individuals. Profiling relied on immunoSEQ multiplex PCR, and the TCRdb table lists in-frame clones only, not all of them. Counted here are 450,000 to 500,000 clones, about 82% occurring once; the ten biggest clones make up approximately 12%. Material: PBMCs. The receptors were sampled from a woman in her 40s in good health. Some clones in this sample may be carry-over from other donors' samples.

The chain couples TRBV19 to TRBJ2-1; 8 bases are shared with TRBD2. Germline CDR1 and CDR2: LNHDA and SQIVND (reference sequence). The CDR3 spans 14 residues. J gave up 3 bases and V 6 bases, and 4 bases lay outside the gene matches. The CDR3 nucleotides are TGTGCCAGTAGACGGGAGGGAATCTACAATGAGCAGTTCTTC. It is translated as CASRREGIYNEQFF.

The chain recombines TRBV5-1 with TRBJ2-5; a weak D match, TRBD1 (5 bases). Per germline, CDR1 SGHRS and CDR2 YFSETQ. Trimming removed 0 bases at V and 2 bases at J, with 14 bases between. The CDR3 has 16 residues. CDR3 protein: CASSLGDRKSQETQYF. Written as DNA, the CDR3 is TGCGCCAGCAGCTTGGGTGACAGAAAGAGTCAAGAGACCCAGTACTTC.

CDR3 sequence: CASSPNTYETQYF. Here the CDR3 DNA reads TGTGCCAGCAGCCCCAACACTTACGAGACCCAGTACTTC. J is TRBJ2-5 and V is TRBV7-9; no definite D call. V was clipped by 5 bases and J by 5 bases, with 12 bases between them. The CDR3 has 13 residues. Germline V lookup: CDR1 SEHNR, CDR2 FQNEAQ (reference sequence).

In this sample, this clone turned up a few times. J is TRBJ1-2 and V is TRBV28, with no clear D. V shed 6 bases and J shed 2 bases, with 4 bases lying between them. CDR1 is MDHEN and CDR2 is SYDVKM in the germline V gene. This CDR3 contains 11 residues. CDR3 region: CASRPNYGYTF. The CDR3, as DNA: TGTGCCAGCAGACCCAACTATGGCTACACCTTC.

The rearrangement links TRBV7-9 to TRBJ2-2, with 10 positions matching TRBD2. CDR1 is SEHNR, CDR2 FQNEAQ, per germline (reference sequence). The V segment lost 3 bases and the J segment 0 bases; nucleotides outside the gene matches: 1. The CDR3 runs to 16 residues. The CDR3 region has the DNA TGTGCCAGCAGCTTGGGACTAGCGCCGAACACCGGGGAGCTGTTTTTT. Amino acids: CASSLGLAPNTGELFF.

V gene TRBV10-3 combines with J gene TRBJ2-1; 12 bases line up with TRBD2. With 2 bases clipped from V and 1 base from J, the junction kept 6 bases outside the gene matches. The CDR3 is 18 residues long. Germline-derived CDR1 and CDR2 are ENHRY and SYGVKD. This CDR3 reads CAISEHPGLAGSYNEQFF. The CDR3, as DNA: TGTGCCATCAGTGAGCATCCGGGACTAGCGGGTTCCTACAATGAGCAGTTCTTC.

The rearrangement joins TRBV30 to TRBJ1-3, with D unresolved. The length of the CDR3 is 14 residues. V lost 0 bases to trimming and J lost 2 bases, with 8 bases between them. Germline V gene data show CDR1 as GTSNPN and CDR2 as SVGIG (reference sequence). The CDR3 reads CAWSVNKAGNTIYF. The CDR3 DNA sequence: TGTGCCTGGAGTGTAAACAAGGCTGGAAACACCATATATTTT.

The table lists this clone with a count of one. The V and J genes are TRBV30 and TRBJ1-2, with TRBD1 as a possible D gene (5 bases). The CDR3 length is 13 residues. The V end was cut by 3 bases, the J end by 8 bases, with 16 bases between. Germline-derived CDR1 and CDR2 are GTSNPN and SVGIG (reference sequence). CDR3: CAWSEGAPGGYTF. The CDR3 region has the DNA TGTGCCTGGAGCGAAGGGGCGCCGGGAGGCTACACCTTC.

This clone was seen more than once but under ten times. The chain couples TRBV29-1 to TRBJ2-6; D is possibly TRBD1 (5 bases). The CDR3 has 16 amino acids. The germline V and J ends were trimmed by 6 bases and 0 bases, with 15 bases remaining between them. Germline V gene lookup returns CDR1 SQVTM and CDR2 ANQGSEA. This CDR3 reads CSVREPKDSGANVLTF. CDR3 sequence (DNA): TGCAGCGTCAGGGAACCTAAAGACTCTGGGGCCAACGTCCTGACTTTC.

The chain combines TRBV5-1 with TRBJ1-1; 7 nucleotides align to TRBD1. The CDR3 sequence is 15 residues long. V shed 3 bases and J 0 bases; nucleotides not matched to a gene: 5. Germline V CDR1 and CDR2: SGHRS, YFSETQ. The CDR3 reads CASSWDSFMNTEAFF. In DNA form, the CDR3 reads TGCGCCAGCAGCTGGGACAGTTTTATGAACACTGAAGCTTTCTTT.

This chain links TRBV4-2 with TRBJ2-7; D gene uncertain. The germline gives CDR1 LGHNA, CDR2 YNFKEQ. This CDR3 has 16 residues. V shed 3 bases and J shed 1 base, with 16 bases lying between them. CDR3 amino acids: CASSHSSELRSYEQYF. CDR3 DNA sequence: TGTGCCAGCAGCCATTCAAGCGAGCTTAGGTCCTACGAGCAGTACTTC.

The chain is built from TRBV5-6 and TRBJ2-3; D is unresolved. V was pared by 1 base and J by 3 bases, with 12 bases between. CDR3 length: 15 amino acids. Germline CDR1 and CDR2: SGHDT and YYEEEE. CDR3 DNA sequence: TGTGCCAGCAGCTTGTATGGGAAGTGGACAGATACGCAGTATTTT. This codes for CASSLYGKWTDTQYF. The whole variable domain, remainder taken from reference TRBV5-6 and TRBJ2-3, is DAGVTQSPTHLIKTRGQQVTLRCSPKSGHDTVSWYQQALGQGPQFIFQYYEEEERQRGNFPDRFSGHQFPNYSSELNVNALLLGDSALYLCASSLYGKWTDTQYFGPGTRLTVL.

The CDR3 sequence is CASSQEAGTGFGETQYF. The DNA of the CDR3 is TGCGCCAGCAGCCAAGAAGCCGGGACAGGGTTTGGAGAGACCCAGTACTTC. The chain joins TRBV4-3 to TRBJ2-5; 9 bases fit TRBD1. V dropped 0 bases and J dropped 4; count of bases not matched to a gene: 9. Germline values: CDR1 LGHNA, CDR2 YSLEER. This CDR3 has 17 amino acids.

This clone was detected only a few times. The chain couples TRBV6-6 to TRBJ1-5, with TRBD1 as a possible D gene (6 bases). Trimming took off 4 bases at V and 4 bases at J, with 11 bases between the two ends. Germline lookup yields CDR1 MNHNY and CDR2 SVGAGI (reference sequence). This CDR3 is built from 14 residues. This CDR3 reads CASSSRQENQPQHF. In DNA form, the CDR3 reads TGTGCCAGCAGTTCCCGACAGGAAAATCAGCCCCAGCATTTT.

Notes on this clone: Other nucleotide sequences in the sample specify the same CDR3. This chain uses TRBV19 with TRBJ2-1; 9 bases fit TRBD2. This CDR3 is built from 16 residues. The germline CDR1 and CDR2 sequences are LNHDA and SQIVND (reference sequence). V trimming: 1 base; J trimming: 2 bases; junction bases outside the gene matches: 3. CDR3 amino acids: CASSIGAGGPYNEQFF. The CDR3 DNA reads TGTGCCAGTAGTATAGGGGCGGGAGGGCCCTACAATGAGCAGTTCTTC.

The chain couples TRBV10-1 to TRBJ2-2; D unresolved. Between the trimmed V and J ends, which lost 0 bases and 7 bases, there was a span of 9 bases. Germline V lookup: CDR1 WNHNN, CDR2 SYGVQD (reference sequence). The CDR3 runs to 14 residues. The CDR3 nucleotides read TGCGCCAGCAGTGAGTCTGGGCTCTTCGGGGAGCTGTTTTTT. Translating it yields CASSESGLFGELFF.

The chain links TRBV10-3 to TRBJ2-5; TRBD1 is a possible D gene (6 bases). The CDR3 covers 13 residues. Per germline, CDR1 ENHRY and CDR2 SYGVKD. V gave up 6 bases and J gave up 1 base, with 9 bases separating them. CDR3 loop: CAIRLGGQETQYF. The CDR3 DNA reads as TGTGCCATCAGGTTAGGGGGCCAAGAGACCCAGTACTTC.

This clone occurred a few times. J is TRBJ2-7 and V is TRBV7-2, with 9 bases fitting TRBD2. CDR1 and CDR2 from the germline V gene are SGHTA and FQGNSA. Unmatched junction bases numbered 8, after V lost 4 bases and J lost 1 base. The length of the CDR3 is 16 residues. The CDR3 loop reads CASSSWTSVGSYEQYF. The CDR3 nucleotides read TGTGCCAGCAGCTCCTGGACTAGCGTGGGATCCTACGAGCAGTACTTC. Full variable domain (rest looked up from reference TRBV7-2 and TRBJ2-7): GAGVSQSPSNKVTEKGKDVELRCDPISGHTALYWYRQSLGQGLEFLIYFQGNSAPDKSGLPSDRFSAERTGGSVSTLTIQRTQQEDSAVYLCASSSWTSVGSYEQYFGPGTRLTVT.

The rearrangement links TRBV29-1 to TRBJ2-1; 9 nucleotides align to TRBD2. The junction had 13 bases not matched to a gene; V was cut back by 4 bases and J by 0 bases. The germline CDR1 and CDR2 sequences are SQVTM and ANQGSEA. This CDR3 comprises 18 residues. The CDR3, as DNA: TGCAGCGTTGTTTTGCGGGAGGGCCGCGGTAGCTCCTACAATGAGCAGTTCTTC. As protein: CSVVLREGRGSSYNEQFF.

The chain carries TRBV4-2 and TRBJ2-2; TRBD2 matches 7 bases. V lost 10 bases and J lost 2; bases outside the gene matches: 16. CDR1 LGHNA and CDR2 YNFKEQ come from the germline V gene. The CDR3 contains 17 residues. The DNA of the CDR3 is TGTGCCACACCGGGTGGGCGGGAGCACAGAAACACCGGGGAGCTGTTTTTT. It specifies CATPGGREHRNTGELFF.

V usage is TRBV11-3 and J usage is TRBJ2-1; unclear D gene. The CDR3 has 14 residues. The V and J ends lost 5 bases and 8 bases respectively, with 16 bases between them. Germline V gives CDR1 SGHNT, CDR2 YENEEA. Here the CDR3 DNA reads TGTGCCAGCAGCCAGAGTCAGAATTTCGATGAGCAGTTCTTC. It yields the protein CASSQSQNFDEQFF.

The chain uses TRBV7-8 and TRBJ1-1, with TRBD1 matching 7 bases. CDR1 is SGHVS and CDR2 is FQNEAQ in the germline V gene. The CDR3 has 12 amino acids. V dropped 5 bases and J dropped 9; count of bases not matched to a gene: 6. The CDR3 is CASSPGQAQAFF. The CDR3 region has the DNA TGTGCCAGCAGCCCCGGACAGGCACAAGCTTTCTTT.

The chain recombines TRBV7-2 with TRBJ2-3, with 11 bases that match TRBD2. V lost 5 bases and J lost 5; bases outside the gene matches: 9. CDR1 and CDR2 from the germline V gene are SGHTA and FQGNSA. The length of the CDR3 is 16 residues. The CDR3 spells CASSARLAGGGDTQYF. CDR3 nucleotide sequence: TGTGCCAGCAGCGCCCGTCTAGCGGGAGGAGGAGATACGCAGTATTTT.

The chain employs TRBV4-1 and TRBJ2-5, with TRBD2 matching 10 bases. TRBJ2-7 explains the end of the DNA better; the J call may be wrong. The length of the CDR3 is 16 residues. Germline lookup yields CDR1 MGHRA and CDR2 YSYEKL. The CDR3 DNA follows: TGCGCCAGCAGCCAGCTGACTAGCGGGCGCCCCTACGAGCAGTACTTC. It codes for CASSQLTSGRPYEQYF.

The chain combines TRBV30 with TRBJ1-2, with D tentatively TRBD1 (5 bases). Trimming removed 2 bases from V and 4 bases from J, with 17 bases in between. The CDR3 covers 15 residues. Germline V CDR1 and CDR2: GTSNPN, SVGIG (reference sequence). CDR3 coding DNA: TGTGCCTGGAGTCCCCGGGGGTCCCTAAGCTATGGCTACACCTTC. Residues: CAWSPRGSLSYGYTF.

The chain's CDR3 is CASSLGSGPKGQETQYF. The CDR3 nucleotides are TGCGCCAGCAGCTTGGGCTCCGGGCCCAAGGGCCAAGAGACCCAGTACTTC. V is TRBV5-1 and J is TRBJ2-5; no clear D. With 0 bases removed from V and 1 base from J, the gap between germline ends came to 16 bases. Germline CDR1 and CDR2: SGHRS and YFSETQ. CDR3 length: 17 amino acids.

Note on this clone: A much larger clone differs from this one at a single base, so this may be a read error. The rearrangement joins TRBV7-9 to TRBJ1-1; tentative D call: TRBD1 (6 bases). Germline CDR1 reads SEHNR; CDR2 reads FQNEAQ (reference sequence). The CDR3 contains 15 residues. V lost 5 bases to trimming and J lost 2 bases, with 15 bases between them. CDR3 DNA sequence: TGTGCCAGCAGCCCTTGGACAGACGCCAACACTGAAGCTTTCTTT. Translation: CASSPWTDANTEAFF.

CDR3 in amino acids: CASSDGGASRNTEAFF. CDR3 bases: TGTGCCAGCAGTGATGGCGGGGCGAGTCGGAACACTGAAGCTTTCTTT. The J gene is TRBJ1-1, the V gene TRBV6-1; TRBD1 might be the D (5 bases). V lost 3 bases and J lost 1, with 15 bases in between. Germline CDR1 is MNHNS and CDR2 is SASEGT. The CDR3 consists of 16 residues.

The chain links TRBV2 to TRBJ2-3; no clear D gene. The CDR3 covers 15 residues. Germline CDR1 is SNHLY and CDR2 is FYNNEI. The V gene lost 7 bases and the J gene lost 6 bases, with 20 bases spanning the gap. CDR3 residues: CASTPRLPPRDTQYF. In DNA form, the CDR3 reads TGTGCCAGCACCCCGAGGCTTCCTCCGAGGGATACGCAGTATTTT.